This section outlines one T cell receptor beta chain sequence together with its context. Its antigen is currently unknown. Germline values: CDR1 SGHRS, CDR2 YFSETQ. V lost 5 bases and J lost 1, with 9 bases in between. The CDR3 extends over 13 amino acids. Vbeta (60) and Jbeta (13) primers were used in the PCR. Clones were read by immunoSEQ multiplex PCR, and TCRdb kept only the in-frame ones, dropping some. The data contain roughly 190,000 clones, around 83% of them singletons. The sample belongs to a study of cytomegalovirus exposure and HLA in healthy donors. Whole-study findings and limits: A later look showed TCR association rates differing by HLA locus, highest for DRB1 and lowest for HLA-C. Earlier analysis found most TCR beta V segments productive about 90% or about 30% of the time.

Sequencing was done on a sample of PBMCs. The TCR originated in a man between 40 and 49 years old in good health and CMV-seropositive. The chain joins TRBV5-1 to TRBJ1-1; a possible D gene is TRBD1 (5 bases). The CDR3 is CASRTDTNTEAFF. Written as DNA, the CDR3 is TGCGCCAGCAGAACGGACACGAACACTGAAGCTTTCTTT. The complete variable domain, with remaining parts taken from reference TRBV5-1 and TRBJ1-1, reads KAGVTQTPRYLIKTRGQQVTLSCSPISGHRSVSWYQQTPGQGLQFLFEYFSETQRNKGNFPGRFSGRQFSNSRSEMNVSTLELGDSALYLCASRTDTNTEAFFGQGTRLTVV.